These 2 T cell receptor beta chains came from one sample sequenced in a study of blood T cell repertoires in COVID-19. Clones were read by immunoSEQ multiplex PCR, and TCRdb kept only the in-frame ones, dropping some. The profile shows 200,000 to 250,000 clones, about 85% of them singletons. The source material was PBMCs or T cells enriched from blood (not recorded which). Source of these receptors: a young man who had recovered from COVID-19.

The V gene is TRBV27, the J gene TRBJ2-5; TRBD2 aligns across 8 bases. The V and J ends lost 7 bases and 7 bases, in that order; junction bases with no gene match: 2. This CDR3 has 11 amino acids. In germline, CDR1 is MNHEY, CDR2 SMNVEV (reference sequence). The CDR3 sequence is CASTGGGTQYF. Here the CDR3 DNA reads TGTGCCAGCACCGGGGGGGGGACCCAGTACTTC.

The J gene is TRBJ1-2, the V gene TRBV19, with 8 positions matching TRBD1. The trim removed 7 bases at V and 1 base at J, leaving 8 bases unmatched. The CDR3 has 15 residues. Looked up from germline, CDR1 is LNHDA and CDR2 is SQIVND (reference sequence). The CDR3 region is CASTRDRGSNYGYTF. Here the CDR3 DNA reads TGTGCCAGTACTCGAGACAGGGGCAGTAACTATGGCTACACCTTC.